What follows are 10 T cell receptor beta chains derived from one specimen sequenced in a study of cytomegalovirus exposure and HLA in healthy donors. The method was immunoSEQ multiplex PCR; TCRdb's version includes in-frame clones alone and lacks a portion of them. This sample has roughly 180,000 clones; roughly 84% occur once, and the top ten carry less than 8.5%. The sequenced sample was PBMCs. These TCRs come from a man younger than 35 in good health and CMV-seropositive.

This clone has more than one count but fewer than ten. V is TRBV2 and J is TRBJ1-2; 7 nucleotides line up with TRBD1. With 7 bases clipped from V and 5 bases from J, the junction kept 7 bases outside the gene matches. The CDR3 runs 13 residues. CDR1 SNHLY and CDR2 FYNNEI come from the germline V gene. The CDR3 DNA reads as TGTGCCAGCAACCTTGACAGGGAGTATGGCTACACCTTC. This translates into CASNLDREYGYTF.

The chain carries TRBV7-2 and TRBJ2-1; 11 positions match TRBD2. Germline CDR1 is SGHTA and CDR2 is FQGNSA. V dropped 2 bases and J dropped 6; count of bases not matched to a gene: 6. This CDR3 spans 16 amino acids. The CDR3 protein is CASSLFGGTSGNEQFF. The CDR3 DNA follows: TGTGCCAGCAGCTTATTCGGCGGGACTAGCGGCAATGAGCAGTTCTTC.

The chain is built from TRBV19 and TRBJ1-5; possibly TRBD1 for D (5 bases). Trimming stripped 5 bases from V and 3 bases from J, with 11 bases between. In germline, CDR1 is LNHDA, CDR2 SQIVND (reference sequence). CDR3 length: 14 residues. The CDR3 protein is CASSLQGYNQPQHF. The CDR3 DNA sequence: TGTGCCAGTAGTCTTCAGGGATACAATCAGCCCCAGCATTTT.

The genes are TRBV6-5 and TRBJ2-1; a possible D gene is TRBD2 (5 bases). Per the germline V gene, CDR1 is MNHEY and CDR2 is SVGAGI. The CDR3 is 11 residues long. The germline V and J ends were trimmed by 5 bases and 11 bases, with 10 bases remaining between them. The CDR3 sequence is CASSILGKQFF. As DNA, the CDR3 is TGTGCCAGCAGTATACTAGGGAAGCAGTTCTTC.

The V gene is TRBV28, the J gene TRBJ2-1; TRBD2 is a possible D gene (5 bases). The germline V gene encodes CDR1 MDHEN and CDR2 SYDVKM. This CDR3 has 16 amino acids. V was clipped by 2 bases and J by 7 bases, with 18 bases between them. This CDR3 reads CASSLGPGNIPNEQFF. The DNA for the CDR3 is TGTGCCAGCAGTTTAGGTCCGGGAAACATCCCGAATGAGCAGTTCTTC. The whole variable domain, remainder taken from reference TRBV28 and TRBJ2-1, is DVKVTQSSRYLVKRTGEKVFLECVQDMDHENMFWYRQDPGLGLRLIYFSYDVKMKEKGDIPEGYSVSREKKERFSLILESASTNQTSMYLCASSLGPGNIPNEQFFGPGTRLTVL.

The chain is built from TRBV10-3 and TRBJ2-2; D gene uncertain. CDR1 is ENHRY, CDR2 SYGVKD, per germline. Trimming left V 3 bases short and J 2 bases short, with 7 bases between. This CDR3 has 14 amino acids. The CDR3 region has the DNA TGTGCCATCAGTGAACAGCTCAACACCGGGGAGCTGTTTTTT. It is translated as CAISEQLNTGELFF.

This clone was seen only a few times. The V gene is TRBV7-3, the J gene TRBJ2-1; 13 nucleotides align to TRBD2. Germline values: CDR1 SGHTA, CDR2 FQGTGA. There are 12 residues in the CDR3. The junction had 1 base not matched to a gene; V was cut back by 7 bases and J by 10 bases. The CDR3 spells CASTTSGREQFF. CDR3 nucleotide sequence: TGTGCCAGCACGACTAGCGGGAGGGAGCAGTTCTTC.

The rearrangement joins TRBV6-5 to TRBJ1-1, with D unresolved. Trimming stripped 6 bases from V and 1 base from J, with 15 bases between. This CDR3 has 15 residues. Germline-derived CDR1 and CDR2 are MNHEY and SVGAGI. CDR3 residues: CASSRTGVPNTEAFF. Written as DNA, the CDR3 is TGTGCCAGCAGCCGTACCGGAGTTCCGAACACTGAAGCTTTCTTT.

The chain employs TRBV11-2 and TRBJ1-1; D call uncertain. Germline V gene data show CDR1 as SGHAT and CDR2 as FQNNGV. V lost 4 bases, J lost 10 bases, and 19 bases lay in between. The CDR3 runs to 14 residues. CDR3 residues: CASSSPRSRGGAFF. Written as DNA, the CDR3 is TGTGCCAGCAGCTCTCCTAGGTCACGAGGAGGAGCTTTCTTT.

The chain has TRBV4-1 and TRBJ2-5; 10 nucleotides line up with TRBD2. Germline CDR1 reads MGHRA; CDR2 reads YSYEKL. CDR3 length: 18 amino acids. The trim removed 0 bases at V and 5 bases at J, leaving 12 bases unmatched. The CDR3 bases are TGCGCCAGCAGCCAAGAGGCCGCTAGCGGGAGTGTCGGGGAGACCCAGTACTTC. Translated: CASSQEAASGSVGETQYF.